This T cell receptor (beta chain) was recovered during a study of T-cell memory formation after mild COVID-19 (dated by TCRdb to about 2021). Regarding the research as a whole: Most TCR sequence clusters were specific to one of the two donors. Longitudinal TCRalpha and TCRbeta repertoire sequencing tracked T-cell clones expanding and contracting after mild COVID-19 in two donors. Two young, previously healthy adult volunteers made up the cohort, one male and one female.

Paper-wide results and their limitations: Contracting CD4+ clones turned up mainly in the CM and EM memory subsets, whereas EMRA was where CD8+ clones were enriched. Clones contracting from day 15 to 85 had balanced CD4/CD8 phenotypes, while a second wave expanding from day 15 to 37 was biased towards CD4+. Whether the second-wave clones peaking on day 37 were SARS-CoV-2 specific was not confirmed. The study covered only a couple of mild cases, and larger cohorts including severe cases with pre-infection samples were considered necessary. The detection of some responding clones in pre-infection memory suggests that pre-existing cross-reactive memory T cells joined the SARS-CoV-2 response.

This sample was sequenced with an Illumina NovaSeq 6000. TCRalpha and TCRbeta cDNA libraries were constructed by 5'RACE with constant-segment primers, with sample barcodes and unique molecular identifiers being introduced. RNA was extracted from every sample with Trizol reagent. Library amplification was performed in two PCR steps, and a second sample barcode and Illumina TruSeq adapters were introduced in the second step. Sequencing of the libraries was done on an Illumina NovaSeq, producing 2 x 150 bp paired-end reads. Concerning the study's data processing: The reads were demultiplexed and collapsed into UMI-guided consensus sequences using migec v1.2.7. Using mixcr v2.1.11, the UMI consensuses were aligned to TRA and TRB V and J templates and assembled into clonotypes. A clonotype was counted as expanded or contracted only when both edgeR and NoisET called the clonotype significant, with the noise models trained on biological replicates. For edgeR calls, a false discovery rate-adjusted p below 0.01 and a log2 fold-change threshold of 1 were applied. As an exploratory analysis of dynamics, max-normalized trajectories of the 1000 most abundant clonotypes were examined with PCA combined with hierarchical clustering. The CD4 or CD8 phenotype of responding clones was assigned using the separately sequenced CD4+ and CD8+ repertoires. Using fastp trimming at Q25 and MiXCR clonotype assembly, TCRdb reanalyzed the public sequencing data and kept in-frame beta chains. All rows with the same CDR3 protein become a single entry with the most common DNA and genes. The V and J calls were determined by TCRdb, not by the authors. This sample has hundreds of thousands of distinct CDR3 sequences in its table, and roughly 26% of those were observed once. The ten top clones hold 8.5% to 10% of the sample.

On this clonotype: Its target antigen remains unknown. Base quality data are lacking; no much larger clone is found one base away.

Ficoll-Paque density gradient centrifugation was used to isolate PBMCs. The CDR3 goes from the cysteine to the phenylalanine over 14 residues. Only the CDR3 DNA is retained, 42 bases long and in frame from the first base. CDR1 is given as SGHTA and CDR2 as FQGNSA, both from the germline V gene. Relative to germline, V is 3 bases shorter and J is 9 bases shorter, with 15 bases between their ends. Here the chain combines TRBV7-2 and TRBJ2-1; 5 matching bases give a weak D call of TRBD2. Sequenced input: PBMCs or a T cell subset sorted from them (not recorded which). The source of this sequence is an adult woman who had mild COVID-19 (a few samples of this study predate the infection). The sample titles of this study are shuffled in the database, so cell type and time point are left out; the donor was told from shared clones. The CDR3 protein: CASSLSLPRGEQFF. The DNA reads as follows: TGTGCCAGCAGCTTGAGCCTCCCACGGGGTGAGCAGTTCTTC.